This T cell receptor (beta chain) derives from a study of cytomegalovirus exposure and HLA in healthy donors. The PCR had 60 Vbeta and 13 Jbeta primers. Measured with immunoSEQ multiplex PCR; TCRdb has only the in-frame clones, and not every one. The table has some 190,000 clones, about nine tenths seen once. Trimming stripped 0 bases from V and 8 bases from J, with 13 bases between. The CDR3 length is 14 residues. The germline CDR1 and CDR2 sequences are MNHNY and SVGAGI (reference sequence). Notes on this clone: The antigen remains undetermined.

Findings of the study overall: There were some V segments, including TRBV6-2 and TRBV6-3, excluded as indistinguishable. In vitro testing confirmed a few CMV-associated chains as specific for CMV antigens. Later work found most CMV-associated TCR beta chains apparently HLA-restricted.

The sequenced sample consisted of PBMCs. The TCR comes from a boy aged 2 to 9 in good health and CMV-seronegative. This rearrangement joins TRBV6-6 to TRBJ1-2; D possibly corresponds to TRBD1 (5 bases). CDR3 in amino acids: CASSYSIGVAGYTF. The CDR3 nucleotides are TGTGCCAGCAGTTACTCGATAGGGGTGGCGGGCTACACCTTC.